The 25 T cell receptor beta chains in this list originate from one sample, sequenced in a study of CXCR3-negative and CXCR3-positive naive CD8 T cells. General study points: Higher TRB CDR3 hydrophobicity marked CXCR3-positive naive cells relative to CXCR3-negative naive cells.

No cognate antigen is known for these TCRs. Libraries of TRB cDNA were made by 5' RACE and carried UMIs. From its re-call of the 5' RACE reads, TCRdb lists each CDR3 protein once, without DNA. The table lists over 5,000 distinct CDR3 sequences. The sequencing sample was made of naive CXCR3+ CD8+ T cells from blood. Subset denoted: CD45RO-CCR7+CD27+CD95- naive CD8+ T cells expressing CXCR3 (TNR3+). The receptors were gathered from a human donor in good health. Some clones in this sample may be carry-over from other donors' samples.

This clonotype shows up as medium-sized by frequency. J is TRBJ1-1 and V is TRBV29-1; absent DNA, TCRdb's TRBD1 call cannot be checked. Germline CDR1 and CDR2: SQVTM and ANQGSEA. The CDR3 covers 13 residues. The CDR3 region is CSVERGMNTEAFF.

This clonotype is labeled medium-sized based on frequency. V is TRBV18 and J is TRBJ2-6; TCRdb indicates TRBD1, and absent DNA this call remains unverified. This CDR3 spans 19 amino acids. Germline V gene data show CDR1 as KGHSH and CDR2 as LQKENI. The CDR3 spells CASSPGVGTATSGANVLTF. The variable domain in full, completed from reference TRBV18 and TRBJ2-6, reads NAGVMQNPRHLVRRRGQEARLRCSPMKGHSHVYWYRQLPEEGLKFMVYLQKENIIDESGMPKERFSAEFPKEGPSILRIQQVVRGDSAAYFCASSPGVGTATSGANVLTFGAGSRLTVL.

The chain is built from TRBV29-1 and TRBJ1-1. In germline, CDR1 is SQVTM, CDR2 ANQGSEA. The CDR3 is made up of 11 amino acids. CDR3 loop: CSVTVSTEAFF.

The chain joins TRBV6-6 to TRBJ2-2; TCRdb selects TRBD2, and the lack of DNA leaves this call unchecked. Germline CDR1 MNHNY, CDR2 SVGAGI (reference sequence). The CDR3 is made up of 16 amino acids. CDR3 amino acids: CASSYTEGGNTGELFF.

This clonotype is labeled medium-sized based on frequency. The V call is TRBV7-9, the J call TRBJ1-3; TCRdb's D gene call, TRBD1, goes unchecked for lack of DNA. This CDR3 has 15 residues. Germline V gene data show CDR1 as SEHNR and CDR2 as FQNEAQ (reference sequence). CDR3: CASSPGAASGNTIYF.

This clonotype shows up as medium-sized by frequency. The chain is built from TRBV4-1 and TRBJ2-3; there is no DNA to check the TCRdb D call of TRBD1. Germline values: CDR1 MGHRA, CDR2 YSYEKL. The CDR3 extends over 15 amino acids. The chain's CDR3 is CASSQGTASPDTQYF.

This clonotype is labeled medium-sized (0.01 to 0.1%) based on frequency. CDR3 loop: CAWAGTPGAFF. This chain joins TRBV30 and TRBJ1-1; TCRdb calls TRBD1, which cannot be checked without DNA. The CDR3 loop spans 11 amino acids. Germline V gene lookup returns CDR1 GTSNPN and CDR2 SVGIG (reference sequence).

The chain joins TRBV5-1 to TRBJ2-1; there is no DNA to check the TCRdb D call of TRBD2. Germline values: CDR1 SGHRS, CDR2 YFSETQ. The CDR3 has 15 amino acids. The CDR3 reads CASSLAVAGEGEQFF.

The gene calls are TRBV25-1 and TRBJ1-1; the D call of TRBD1 rests on TCRdb alone, since no DNA is present to check it. CDR1 and CDR2 from the germline V gene are MGHDK and SYGVNS. The CDR3 length is 15 residues. Here the CDR3 reads CASSATGTANTEAFF.

The chain joins TRBV4-1 to TRBJ1-5. This CDR3 has 13 residues. Germline V CDR1 and CDR2: MGHRA, YSYEKL. CDR3 region: CASSQDTSQPQHF.

V gene TRBV25-1 combines with J gene TRBJ2-7. CDR1 MGHDK and CDR2 SYGVNS come from the germline V gene. This CDR3 has 13 amino acids. This CDR3 is CASSSFTDYEQYF.

The CDR3 region is CATRGQEWAQYF. J is TRBJ2-5 and V is TRBV15; TCRdb gives TRBD1 as the D gene, but with no DNA this cannot be confirmed. The germline V gene has CDR1 LNHNV and CDR2 YYDKDF (reference sequence). The CDR3 runs to 12 residues.

The chain uses TRBV29-1 and TRBJ2-2; TCRdb's D call, TRBD2, is unchecked because there is no DNA. Germline V gene lookup returns CDR1 SQVTM and CDR2 ANQGSEA. The CDR3 has 19 amino acids. The CDR3 reads CSVEEQPRTSGSGTGELFF.

The J gene is TRBJ1-1, the V gene TRBV11-3. CDR1 is SGHNT and CDR2 is YENEEA in the germline V gene. The CDR3 length is 12 residues. CDR3 in amino acids: CASSSVNTEAFF.

The chain uses TRBV6-5 and TRBJ1-5; as DNA is missing, the TRBD1 call by TCRdb cannot be tested. In germline, CDR1 is MNHEY, CDR2 SVGAGI. The CDR3 is 14 residues long. CDR3 sequence: CASSYGGSNQPQHF.

According to its frequency, this clonotype is medium-sized. The rearrangement links TRBV19 to TRBJ1-1. Germline CDR1 LNHDA, CDR2 SQIVND (reference sequence). The CDR3 spans 13 residues. CDR3 amino acids: CASSISVNTEAFF.

The chain recombines TRBV7-9 with TRBJ2-7; TCRdb designates TRBD1, a call that cannot be tested without DNA. Germline CDR1 and CDR2: SEHNR and FQNEAQ (reference sequence). CDR3 size: 15 residues. This CDR3 reads CASSLEEGVGLEQYF.

Its frequency marks this clonotype as medium-sized. The rearrangement joins TRBV29-1 to TRBJ2-1; TCRdb reports TRBD1, a call that lacks DNA to check it against. The length of the CDR3 is 16 residues. Germline V gives CDR1 SQVTM, CDR2 ANQGSEA. The CDR3 spells CSVEYRDRLSYNEQFF.

This clonotype shows up as medium-sized by frequency. V and J are TRBV20-1 and TRBJ1-1; there is no DNA to check the TCRdb D call of TRBD1. The CDR3 loop spans 16 amino acids. Germline loops: CDR1 DFQATT, CDR2 SNEGSKA (reference sequence). The CDR3 here is CSARDNGRQGWTEAFF.

This clonotype counts as medium-sized by frequency. The chain is built from TRBV6-6 and TRBJ2-3; the D gene TCRdb calls, TRBD1, cannot be checked with no DNA. This CDR3 comprises 15 residues. The germline gives CDR1 MNHNY, CDR2 SVGAGI (reference sequence). This CDR3 is CASSYRGRTTDTQYF.

This chain joins TRBV29-1 and TRBJ2-1; TCRdb picks TRBD1, but there is no DNA to check that call. CDR1 and CDR2 from the germline V gene are SQVTM and ANQGSEA. CDR3 length: 14 residues. This CDR3 reads CSVDGDGEPYEQFF.

The chain has TRBV29-1 and TRBJ2-5; TCRdb names TRBD1, which stays unverified in the absence of DNA. Germline assignment: CDR1 SQVTM and CDR2 ANQGSEA. The length of the CDR3 is 12 residues. This chain's CDR3 is CSVEVPQETQYF.

The rearrangement uses TRBV29-1 and TRBJ1-1; the TCRdb call, TRBD1, lacks DNA for checking. The CDR3 is 12 residues long. Germline CDR1 reads SQVTM; CDR2 reads ANQGSEA. The CDR3 sequence is CSVGQQGTEAFF.

V usage is TRBV13 and J usage is TRBJ1-2. Per the germline V gene, CDR1 is PRHDT and CDR2 is FYEKMQ (reference sequence). The CDR3 totals 15 residues. The CDR3 sequence: CASSSPSEGGYGYTF.

This chain uses TRBV7-6 with TRBJ2-1; no DNA is available, so the TRBD1 call from TCRdb remains unchecked. The germline gives CDR1 SGHVS, CDR2 FNYEAQ. The CDR3 consists of 17 residues. CDR3 loop: CASSFEPGHLTYNEQFF.